This entry features one T cell receptor beta chain sequence. A junction boundary mismatches the germline segment, possibly from a read error. The length of the CDR3 is 16 residues. Per germline, CDR1 ENHRY and CDR2 SYGVKD. This sample stems from a study of T cells in Graves' hyperthyroidism and ophthalmopathy. Amplified TCR beta CDR3 regions derived from RNA transcripts. The HTBI primer set served for first-round RT-PCR of the TCR CDR3. Via MiXCR, TCRdb re-called the multiplex PCR reads, giving one row per CDR3 protein. The sample holds some 50,000 distinct CDR3 sequences, around 55% seen once. A patient was excluded if there was uncontrolled infection, other autoimmune disease, pregnancy or lactation.

This rearrangement joins TRBV10-3 to TRBJ2-5; D perhaps matches TRBD1 (6 bases). The sample was peripheral blood or thyroid tissue (not recorded which). This TCR was recovered from a man younger than 30 with Graves' hyperthyroidism. CDR3 nucleotide sequence: TGTGCCATCAGTGAGGGAGGACAGATGGGCCAAGAGGCCCAGTACTTC. It is translated as CAISEGGQMGQEAQYF.